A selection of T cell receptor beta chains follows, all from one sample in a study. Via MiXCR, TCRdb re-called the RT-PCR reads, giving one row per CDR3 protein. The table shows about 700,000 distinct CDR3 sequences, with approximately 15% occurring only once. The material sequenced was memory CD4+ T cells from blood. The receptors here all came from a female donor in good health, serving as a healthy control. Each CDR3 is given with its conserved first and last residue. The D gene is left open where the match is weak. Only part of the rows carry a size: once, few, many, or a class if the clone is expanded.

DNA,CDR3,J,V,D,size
TGTGCCAGCAGTGATTGGGACCGCGGAGAGACCCAGTACTTC,CASSDWDRGETQYF,TRBJ2-5,TRBV25-1,.,.
TGCAGCGTCGACGGTACAGGGACGGGGAACACTGAAGCTTTCTTT,CSVDGTGTGNTEAFF,TRBJ1-1,TRBV29-1,.,few
TGTGCCAGCAGTCAATCACCCGGGACAGCCTACGAGCAGTACTTC,CASSQSPGTAYEQYF,TRBJ2-7,TRBV6-5,TRBD1,.
TGTGCCAGCAGCTCCGGAGGGCGGGGGCCCCTCTACGAGCAGTACTTC,CASSSGGRGPLYEQYF,TRBJ2-7,TRBV7-9,.,.
TGCGCCAGCAGCCAAGGGAGTTTAGGGCAGCACCCCTACAATGAGCAGTTCTTC,CASSQGSLGQHPYNEQFF,TRBJ2-1,TRBV4-3,.,.
TGCAGTGCTAGACTGGGCTCCCTTTACAATGAGCAGTTCTTC,CSARLGSLYNEQFF,TRBJ2-1,TRBV20-1,.,.
TGCAGCGTTGAAGAGCGAGGGTATAATGAGCAGTTCTTC,CSVEERGYNEQFF,TRBJ2-1,TRBV29-1,.,few
TGCGCCAGCAGCTTGGCTCCAGGGGAGCACGAGACCCAGTACTTC,CASSLAPGEHETQYF,TRBJ2-5,TRBV5-1,.,.
TGCGCCAGCAGCTTTACTAGCGGGAGCAATGAGCAGTTCTTC,CASSFTSGSNEQFF,TRBJ2-1,TRBV5-1,TRBD2,few
TGTGCCACCAGCAGAGACCGCAGGGTTAGCAATGAGCAGTTCTTC,CATSRDRRVSNEQFF,TRBJ2-1,TRBV15,.,.
TGTGCCAGCAGTTCGCCGGTAACAGCTTTCTTT,CASSSPVTAFF,TRBJ1-1,TRBV12-3/TRBV12-4,.,few
TGTGCCAGCACCAAAGGGCATTGGTCTATTTACACCTTC,CASTKGHWSIYTF,TRBJ1-2,TRBV6-5,.,.
TGCAGTGCTAGAAAGGGCGGGGGGCTTGGTACAGATACGCAGTATTTT,CSARKGGGLGTDTQYF,TRBJ2-3,TRBV20-1,TRBD2,.
TGTGCTAGCTGCTACGAATACAATGAGCAGTTCTTC,CASCYEYNEQFF,TRBJ2-1,TRBV12-5,.,many
TGTGCCAGCGGGTTGGGGAGCGCTGAAGCTTTCTTT,CASGLGSAEAFF,TRBJ1-1,TRBV6-1,.,.
TGTGCCAGCAGCCAAGCTGTGGTCGGAGTGAACACTGAAGCTTTCTTT,CASSQAVVGVNTEAFF,TRBJ1-1,TRBV3-1,.,few
TGCAGTGCTACCGGGACAGGGATAATCGGAACGCAGTATTTT,CSATGTGIIGTQYF,TRBJ2-3,TRBV20-1,TRBD1,many
TGTGCCAGCAGTTTGGGACAGGGGCACTATGGCTACACCTTC,CASSLGQGHYGYTF,TRBJ1-2,TRBV27,TRBD1,many
TGTGCCAGCAGCCCGCGGACAGGGGTGAACACTGAAGCTTTCTTT,CASSPRTGVNTEAFF,TRBJ1-1,TRBV11-2,TRBD1,.
TGTGCCAGCCTTGGGAGTTCCTACGAGCAGTACTTC,CASLGSSYEQYF,TRBJ2-7,TRBV11-2,.,.
TGTGCCAGCAGCTTTCCTCGGCGGGGGGCGGAGAATGAGCAGTTCTTC,CASSFPRRGAENEQFF,TRBJ2-1,TRBV5-4,TRBD2,.
TGCAGTGCCCCAAGCAGGCTAGGGGGTGAGCAGTTCTTC,CSAPSRLGGEQFF,TRBJ2-1,TRBV20-1,.,many
TGTGCCAGTAGTTTCATCCTGGGTTCCACAGATACGCAGTATTTT,CASSFILGSTDTQYF,TRBJ2-3,TRBV19,.,once
TGCGCCAGCAGCTTGGGGGGAAACAGGGTGGCAGATACGCAGTATTTT,CASSLGGNRVADTQYF,TRBJ2-3,TRBV5-1,.,few
TGTGCCAGCAGCTTAGTAGCGGGGGTGGGCACTGAAGCTTTCTTT,CASSLVAGVGTEAFF,TRBJ1-1,TRBV7-2,.,.
TGTGCCAGCAGTGAATTGGGACAGACCTACGAGCAGTACTTC,CASSELGQTYEQYF,TRBJ2-7,TRBV6-1,TRBD1,few
TGTGCCAGCAGTGACGGGGGAGGGTTGGATGAGCAGTTCTTC,CASSDGGGLDEQFF,TRBJ2-1,TRBV6-4,TRBD2,few
TGTGCCAGCGGCAAACGGGGGTCGAGTGGGGAGACCCAGTACTTC,CASGKRGSSGETQYF,TRBJ2-5,TRBV6-2/TRBV6-3,.,few
TGTGCCAGCAGCTTAGGCCCCGACTTCTATAATTCACCCCTCCACTTT,CASSLGPDFYNSPLHF,TRBJ1-6,TRBV7-2,.,many
TGTGCCAGCAGTTACTCGGCAGGGAACACCGGGGAGCTGTTTTTT,CASSYSAGNTGELFF,TRBJ2-2,TRBV6-5,.,few
TGTGCCAGCACTCCCGGGACGACACAGTACACTGAAGCTTTCTTT,CASTPGTTQYTEAFF,TRBJ1-1,TRBV6-1,.,.
TGCGCCAGCAGCTTGGGGACAGGGAAGGAACCAGAGGCTTTCTTT,CASSLGTGKEPEAFF,TRBJ1-1,TRBV5-1,TRBD1,few
TGCAGTGTCCCCAGACCAAACACCGGGGAGCTGTTTTTT,CSVPRPNTGELFF,TRBJ2-2,TRBV20-1,.,many
TGTGCCAGCAGTACTCTAGCGGGAGGCCACAATGAGCAGTTCTTC,CASSTLAGGHNEQFF,TRBJ2-1,TRBV14,TRBD2,.
TGCAGTGCAACGTCCGGGACAACGAACACCGGGGAGCTGTTTTTT,CSATSGTTNTGELFF,TRBJ2-2,TRBV20-1,.,few
TGCAGTGCTAGAGATCTTGCTGGAGTTCTTACAGATACGCAGTATTTT,CSARDLAGVLTDTQYF,TRBJ2-3,TRBV20-1,.,.
TGTGCCAGCAGCCTGGGACAGGGTATGACACCCCTCCACTTT,CASSLGQGMTPLHF,TRBJ1-6,TRBV5-6,TRBD1,few
TGCGCCAGCAGCCAAGATAGGGCGGGATCAACCAGGTACTTC,CASSQDRAGSTRYF,TRBJ2-5,TRBV4-3,.,.
TGTGCCAGCAGTTTATATGGGGACAGGGGTGACCATGAGCAGTTCTTC,CASSLYGDRGDHEQFF,TRBJ2-1,TRBV12-3/TRBV12-4,TRBD1,few
TGCAGTGCGGGCAGACAGGGAAGAGCCCTCCACTTT,CSAGRQGRALHF,TRBJ1-6,TRBV20-1,TRBD1,many
TGTGCCACCAGTGAACCGACAAGTCAATCTGGCAATGAGCAGTTCTTC,CATSEPTSQSGNEQFF,TRBJ2-1,TRBV24-1,.,.
TGTGCCAGCTCACCAACGACAGACTCCTACGAGCAGTACTTC,CASSPTTDSYEQYF,TRBJ2-7,TRBV18,.,few
TGCAGTGCTAGTGGTGGGCGGGATTCACCCCTCCACTTT,CSASGGRDSPLHF,TRBJ1-6,TRBV20-1,.,few
TGTGCCAGCTCACCATCGGGACAAAAAAGTCTGCAGTACTTC,CASSPSGQKSLQYF,TRBJ2-7,TRBV18,.,few
TGTGCCAGCAGCTTCCGACGGGACCGCAGCCACACCGGGGAGCTGTTTTTT,CASSFRRDRSHTGELFF,TRBJ2-2,TRBV5-6,.,few
TGTGCCAGCAGCGTAGCATCGAATAGCGGGAGGGCCCAGTTCTTC,CASSVASNSGRAQFF,TRBJ2-1,TRBV9,TRBD2,.
TGTGCCAGCAGAGACAATGAGCAGTTCTTC,CASRDNEQFF,TRBJ2-1,TRBV28,.,many
TGCGCCAGCAGCTCCGGGACCTTCATGAACACTGAAGCTTTCTTT,CASSSGTFMNTEAFF,TRBJ1-1,TRBV5-1,.,.
TGCAGTGCCCCCCCCCGTGGTACCGGGGAGCTGTTTTTT,CSAPPRGTGELFF,TRBJ2-2,TRBV20-1,.,.
TGTGCCAGCAGTGAATTTTTTGAGGCTAGCGGGAGTTACAATGAGCAGTTCTTC,CASSEFFEASGSYNEQFF,TRBJ2-1,TRBV25-1,TRBD2,few
TGTGCCAGCAGTTTGCAGCGGGGTTTCTACGAGCAGTACTTC,CASSLQRGFYEQYF,TRBJ2-7,TRBV12-3/TRBV12-4,TRBD2,many
TGCGCCAGCAGCCCGCAGGGGGCGGGAGGCACAGATACGCAGTATTTT,CASSPQGAGGTDTQYF,TRBJ2-3,TRBV5-1,.,few
TGTGCCAGCAGCGTAGGACAGGGCGTCGGTCAGCCCCAGCATTTT,CASSVGQGVGQPQHF,TRBJ1-5,TRBV9,TRBD1,.
TGTGCCAGCAGTTATACAGAAGAGACCCAGTACTTC,CASSYTEETQYF,TRBJ2-5,TRBV6-2/TRBV6-3,.,few
TGCAGCGTTGTCCAGGGGGAGACCCAGTACTTC,CSVVQGETQYF,TRBJ2-5,TRBV29-1,.,many
TGCAGCGCCTGGGACAGGAGGTTCTATGGCTACACCTTC,CSAWDRRFYGYTF,TRBJ1-2,TRBV29-1,TRBD1,many
TGCAGTGCACATCCGCCTACAAGACAGGGCAATCAGCCCCAGCATTTT,CSAHPPTRQGNQPQHF,TRBJ1-5,TRBV20-1,.,many
TGCGCCAGCAGCGAACCCCCCGCAGGTGCCTACGAGCAGTACTTC,CASSEPPAGAYEQYF,TRBJ2-7,TRBV5-1,.,.
TGTGCCAGCCGGCCCGGGGGAATGAAGTGCGAGCAGTACTTC,CASRPGGMKCEQYF,TRBJ2-7,TRBV3-2,.,.
TGCAGCGTTGGAGGGCCCGGAACTAATGAAAAACTGTTTTTT,CSVGGPGTNEKLFF,TRBJ1-4,TRBV29-1,.,few